This T cell receptor (beta chain) was observed in a study of blood T cell repertoires in COVID-19 (TCRdb year 2020). A note on the overall study: Samples from collaborators originated in the United States, Italy and Spain and spanned both the acute and convalescent phases of COVID-19. The material from the prospective study consisted of cDNA or gDNA derived from T cells, B-cell-depleted T cells, or PBMCs. The dataset comprised deeply sampled blood TCRbeta repertoires from subjects exposed to, actively infected with, or recovered from COVID-19. The repertoires were released in a freely available public database intended as a resource for research on the immune response to SARS-CoV-2. Samples were obtained from the ongoing ImmuneRACE study (first 160 participants) and from some 1,300 subjects provided by 6 global collaborators. The sample metadata nearly always contained a de-identified subject ID, COVID-19 status, age in years and sex. Where HLA class I and class II types were available, the types were taken from metadata supplied by the sample provider, not from assay-based typing. The full study reports these points: Clinical and demographic metadata were provided uncurated, with the amount varying by source and participant.

On this clone itself: There is no known antigen for this receptor. Qualities for individual bases were not recorded, and no much larger clone is one base off.

CDR3 length: 18 amino acids, cysteine to phenylalanine. The read is trimmed to its CDR3 DNA, 54 bases read in frame from base 1. The junction shows trimming of 4 bases on V and 2 bases on J, plus 23 bases between the germline ends. The CDR1 and CDR2 encoded by the germline V gene (reference sequence) are LGHDT and YNNKEL. TCRbeta CDR3 regions were amplified from genomic DNA by means of the immunoSEQ Assay, a bias-controlled multiplex PCR. For the original study's pipeline: Within the assay, amplification of reference gene primers was used to estimate how many nucleated cells each sample contained. To quantify the absolute abundance of each unique TCRbeta CDR3 rearrangement, sequence reads were collapsed and filtered. For each sample, productive Simpson clonality was calculated by taking the square root of Simpson's diversity index across productive rearrangements. TCRdb carries this immuneACCESS record with in-frame sequences only. Its versions omit some clonotypes, under half of them owing to an unresolved V gene in the studies checked, with the rest unexplained. V, J and clone size were drawn from that table, and D and trimming were deduced from the DNA. The sample has hundreds of thousands of clones on record, roughly 84% of them singletons. Around 0.97% of the sample is held by the ten biggest clonotypes.

Whole blood was collected in K2EDTA tubes by collaborating institutions according to the institutions' own protocols. For TCRbeta analysis, collaborator samples were shipped as frozen whole blood, as isolated PBMCs, or as DNA extracted from either sample type. Specimen: peripheral blood. The chain links TRBV3-1 (or the pseudogene TRBV3-2) with TRBJ2-5, and perhaps TRBD2 as D gene, on 8 matching bases. This clonotype was obtained from a middle-aged man with acute or convalescent COVID-19. The DNA reads TGTGCCAGCAGCCTCCAGGGGGGTAGCGGGGCGGAACAAGAGACCCAGTACTTC. Translated, it reads CASSLQGGSGAEQETQYF.